Following are 8 T cell receptor beta chains from one sample sequenced in a study of neurological immune-mediated disorders. Time point in this sample: longitudinal time-point 2. One entry per CDR3 protein results from TCRdb running MiXCR on the 5' RACE reads. This sample has 57,000 or so distinct CDR3 sequences; roughly 10% occur once, and the top ten carry under 15%. Sequencing was carried out using PBMCs. The source of these receptors is a man aged 25 to 40 in good health.

In its sample, this clonotype was seen many times. V is TRBV28 and J is TRBJ2-5; 7 bases are shared with TRBD2. V was clipped by 7 bases and J by 3 bases; unmatched bases: 11. CDR3 length: 15 amino acids. Germline assignment: CDR1 MDHEN and CDR2 SYDVKM. The CDR3 reads CASIDGGRIKETQYF. The CDR3 DNA reads TGTGCCAGCATCGACGGGGGGAGGATCAAAGAGACCCAGTACTTC.

This clonotype was counted a few times. V is TRBV7-6 and J is TRBJ2-7; TRBD1 might be the D (6 bases). The CDR3 runs 14 residues. V was trimmed by 5 bases and J by 1 base, leaving 12 bases between them. CDR1 and CDR2 (germline): SGHVS, FNYEAQ. CDR3 amino acids: CASSQGTDSYEQYF. Here the CDR3 DNA reads TGTGCCAGCAGCCAGGGGACGGATTCCTACGAGCAGTACTTC.

This clonotype was found a few times. The chain combines TRBV5-1 with TRBJ2-7; 8 nucleotides line up with TRBD2. CDR1 and CDR2 from the germline V gene are SGHRS and YFSETQ. This CDR3 contains 14 residues. V shed 0 bases and J 5 bases; nucleotides not matched to a gene: 4. The CDR3 spells CASSLGTAGDEQYF. In nucleotides, the CDR3 is TGCGCCAGCAGCTTGGGTACAGCGGGAGACGAGCAGTACTTC.

This clonotype showed up many times. The rearrangement links TRBV20-1 to TRBJ2-7; 8 bases are shared with TRBD2. The CDR3 covers 16 residues. Germline-derived CDR1 and CDR2 are DFQATT and SNEGSKA (reference sequence). J gave up 9 bases and V 0 bases, and 16 bases lay outside the gene matches. The CDR3 loop reads CSARDTGASGLRGQYF. The CDR3 DNA is TGCAGTGCTAGAGATACTGGTGCTAGCGGGCTACGAGGGCAGTACTTC.

This clonotype was detected many times. This sequence joins TRBV5-5 and TRBJ2-7; possible D gene TRBD1, 6 bases. This CDR3 comprises 15 residues. The V gene lost 0 bases and the J gene lost 3 bases, with 13 bases spanning the gap. Looked up from germline, CDR1 is SGHKS and CDR2 is YYEKEE (reference sequence). The CDR3 protein is CASSLGPGEYYEQYF. The CDR3 nucleotides read TGTGCCAGCAGCTTGGGTCCAGGGGAATACTACGAGCAGTACTTC.

This clonotype was detected ten times or more. The chain has TRBV27 and TRBJ2-2; D gene unclear. CDR1 and CDR2 from the germline V gene are MNHEY and SMNVEV (reference sequence). This CDR3 spans 14 amino acids. Between the trimmed V and J ends, which lost 8 bases and 6 bases, there was a span of 16 bases. CDR3 loop: CASLTYGLPGELFF. CDR3 coding DNA: TGTGCCAGCCTAACTTACGGGCTTCCCGGGGAGCTGTTTTTT.

This clonotype was detected many times. The rearrangement links TRBV7-9 to TRBJ1-3; 7 bases fit TRBD1. The junction had 3 bases not matched to a gene; V was cut back by 4 bases and J by 3 bases. Germline lookup yields CDR1 SEHNR and CDR2 FQNEAQ (reference sequence). This CDR3 spans 14 amino acids. This chain's CDR3 is CASSSDRDGNTIYF. The CDR3 DNA sequence: TGTGCCAGCAGCTCAGACAGGGATGGAAACACCATATATTTT.

This clonotype was seen many times. V and J are TRBV29-1 and TRBJ1-6; 8 bases align to TRBD1. Germline V lookup: CDR1 SQVTM, CDR2 ANQGSEA. CDR3 length equals 12 residues. Trimming cost V 7 bases and J 7 bases; bases outside gene matches: 3. CDR3 coding DNA: TGCAGCGCAAGACAGGGGAATTCACCCCTCCACTTT. Protein: CSARQGNSPLHF.